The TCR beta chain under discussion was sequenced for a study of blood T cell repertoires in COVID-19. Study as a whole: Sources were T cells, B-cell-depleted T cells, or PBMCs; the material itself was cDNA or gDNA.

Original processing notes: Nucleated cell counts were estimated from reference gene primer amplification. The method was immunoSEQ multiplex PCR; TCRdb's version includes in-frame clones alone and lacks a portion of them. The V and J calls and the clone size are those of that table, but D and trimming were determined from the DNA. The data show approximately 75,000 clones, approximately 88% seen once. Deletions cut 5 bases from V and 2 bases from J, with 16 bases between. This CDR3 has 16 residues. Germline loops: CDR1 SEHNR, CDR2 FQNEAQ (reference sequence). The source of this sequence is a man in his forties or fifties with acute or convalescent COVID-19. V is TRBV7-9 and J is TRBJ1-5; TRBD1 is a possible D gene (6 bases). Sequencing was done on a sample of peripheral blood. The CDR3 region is CASSRETGLGNQPQHF. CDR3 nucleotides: TGTGCCAGCAGCCGTGAAACAGGGCTGGGCAATCAGCCCCAGCATTTT.